This entry features one T cell receptor (beta chain) sequence. Profiling relied on immunoSEQ multiplex PCR, and the TCRdb table lists in-frame clones only, not all of them. Found here are 150,000 to 200,000 clones, approximately 80% of them singletons; the top ten hold roughly 10%. The data derive from a study of blood T cell repertoires in COVID-19. Trimming left V 6 bases short and J 0 bases short, with 18 bases between. CDR1 and CDR2 (germline): MDHEN, SYDVKM. The CDR3 has 16 amino acids. The rearrangement uses TRBV28 and TRBJ2-7, with D perhaps matching TRBD2 (7 bases). The receptor comes from a human donor in a cohort sampled during active COVID-19. The sample was peripheral blood. CDR3 nucleotide sequence: TGTGCCAGCAGCCAGCCCCAGGGGAGGGGCTCCTACGAGCAGTACTTC. Its translation: CASSQPQGRGSYEQYF.